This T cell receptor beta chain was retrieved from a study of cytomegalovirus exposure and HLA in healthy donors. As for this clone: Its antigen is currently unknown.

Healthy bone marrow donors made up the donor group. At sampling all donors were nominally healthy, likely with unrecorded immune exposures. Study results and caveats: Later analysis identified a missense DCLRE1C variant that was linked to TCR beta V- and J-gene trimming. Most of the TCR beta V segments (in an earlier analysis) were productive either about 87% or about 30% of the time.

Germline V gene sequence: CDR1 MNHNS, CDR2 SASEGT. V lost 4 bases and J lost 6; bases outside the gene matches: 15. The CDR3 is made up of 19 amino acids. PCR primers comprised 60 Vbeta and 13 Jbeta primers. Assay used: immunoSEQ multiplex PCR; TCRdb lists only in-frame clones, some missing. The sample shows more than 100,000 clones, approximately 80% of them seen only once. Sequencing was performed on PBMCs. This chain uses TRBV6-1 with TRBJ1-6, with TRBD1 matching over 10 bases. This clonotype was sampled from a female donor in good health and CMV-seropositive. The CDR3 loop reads CASSGATDRGQLLNSPLHF. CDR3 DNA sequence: TGTGCCAGCAGTGGAGCAACCGACAGGGGGCAACTCCTTAATTCACCCCTCCACTTT.